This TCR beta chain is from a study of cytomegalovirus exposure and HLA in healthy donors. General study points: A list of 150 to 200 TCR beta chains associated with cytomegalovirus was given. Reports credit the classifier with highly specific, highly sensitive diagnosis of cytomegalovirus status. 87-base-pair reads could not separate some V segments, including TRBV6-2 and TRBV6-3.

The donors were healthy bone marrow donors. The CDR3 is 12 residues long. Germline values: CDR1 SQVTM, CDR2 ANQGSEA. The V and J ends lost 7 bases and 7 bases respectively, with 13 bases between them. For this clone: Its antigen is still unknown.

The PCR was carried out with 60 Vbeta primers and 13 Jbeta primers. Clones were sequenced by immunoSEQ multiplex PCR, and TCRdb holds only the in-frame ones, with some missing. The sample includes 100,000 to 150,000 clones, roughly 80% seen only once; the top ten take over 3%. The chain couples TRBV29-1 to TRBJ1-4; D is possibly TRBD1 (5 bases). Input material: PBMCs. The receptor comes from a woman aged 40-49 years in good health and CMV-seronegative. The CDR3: CSGGGVGEKLFF. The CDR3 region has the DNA TGCAGCGGTGGAGGGGTGGGTGAAAAACTGTTTTTT.